Below, 25 T cell receptor beta chains from the same sample are listed, as sequenced in a study of siplizumab effects on memory and regulatory T cells. Measured with immunoSEQ multiplex PCR; TCRdb has only the in-frame clones, and not every one. The table records 100,000 or so clones, 85% to 95% of them present only once. Sequences were obtained from Tregs sorted from blood. Receptor source: a human donor in good health.

This chain connects TRBV5-6 to TRBJ2-5; tentatively, D is TRBD1 or TRBD2 (5 bases each). The tail of the sequence fits TRBJ2-7 better, so the J call may be wrong. Germline values: CDR1 SGHDT, CDR2 YYEEEE. This CDR3 contains 15 residues. CDR3 protein: CASSPTSGHSYEQYF. CDR3 DNA: TGTGCCAGCAGCCCCACCTCGGGGCATTCCTACGAGCAGTACTTC.

The chain uses TRBV25-1 and TRBJ1-4, with D possibly TRBD1 on 5 matching bases. CDR3 size: 15 residues. Per the germline V gene, CDR1 is MGHDK and CDR2 is SYGVNS. Trimming left V 1 base short and J 0 bases short, with 6 bases between. CDR3 residues: CASSELGATNEKLFF. Written as DNA, the CDR3 is TGTGCCAGCAGTGAATTAGGGGCAACTAATGAAAAACTGTTTTTT.

The rearrangement uses TRBV15 and TRBJ1-5, with D tentatively TRBD1 (6 bases). This CDR3 has 13 amino acids. V was clipped by 1 base and J by 6 bases, with 7 bases between them. Germline CDR1 is LNHNV and CDR2 is YYDKDF (reference sequence). In nucleotides, the CDR3 is TGTGCCACCAGCAGAGTAGGGGGTCAGCCCCAGCATTTT. Translated: CATSRVGGQPQHF.

This rearrangement joins TRBV11-3 to TRBJ2-3; tentatively, D is TRBD2 (7 bases). The CDR3 consists of 15 residues. Germline V gives CDR1 SGHNT, CDR2 YENEEA. V lost 3 bases, J lost 2 bases, and 12 bases lay in between. CDR3 sequence reads: CASSFGGPTTDTQYF. In DNA form, the CDR3 reads TGTGCCAGCAGCTTCGGGGGGCCTACCACAGATACGCAGTATTTT.

This clone has a single count. V is TRBV5-1 and J is TRBJ2-3, with unresolved D. This CDR3 is built from 14 residues. Germline-derived CDR1 and CDR2 are SGHRS and YFSETQ. Deletions cut 5 bases from V and 4 bases from J, with 14 bases between. The CDR3 region is CASSQMRSADTQYF. In DNA, the CDR3 is TGCGCCAGCAGTCAAATGAGGAGCGCAGATACGCAGTATTTT.

The chain joins TRBV11-3 to TRBJ2-1; 14 bases agree with TRBD2. The CDR3 spans 18 residues. The V gene's germline CDR1 is SGHNT and CDR2 YENEEA. The trim removed 5 bases at V and 7 bases at J, leaving 13 bases unmatched. CDR3 sequence reads: CASSPGLAGGQGSNEQFF. The CDR3, as DNA: TGTGCCAGCAGCCCTGGACTAGCGGGAGGCCAGGGGTCTAATGAGCAGTTCTTC.

J is TRBJ2-3 and V is TRBV5-4; the D is unclear. V gave up 5 bases and J gave up 6 bases, with 10 bases separating them. CDR1 is SGHNT, CDR2 YYREEE, per germline (reference sequence). This CDR3 is built from 12 residues. CDR3 region: CASSQDTDTQYF. The CDR3 DNA is TGTGCCAGCAGTCAAGATACGGATACGCAGTATTTT.

This rearrangement joins TRBV7-8 to TRBJ1-5; a weak D match, TRBD1 (5 bases). Trimming took off 5 bases at V and 0 bases at J, with 11 bases between the two ends. The germline CDR1 and CDR2 sequences are SGHVS and FQNEAQ. There are 15 residues in the CDR3. The CDR3 DNA sequence: TGTGCCAGCAGCAACCAGGGACGTAGCAATCAGCCCCAGCATTTT. Residues: CASSNQGRSNQPQHF.

The V call is TRBV6-4, the J call TRBJ2-1; either TRBD1 or TRBD2 may fit D (7 bases each). The CDR3 spans 15 residues. The germline V gene encodes CDR1 MRHNA and CDR2 SNTAGT. V was cut by 7 bases and J by 1 base, with 14 bases left in between. In DNA form, the CDR3 reads TGTGCCAGCAATCAGGGGGGGCATTCCTACAATGAGCAGTTCTTC. Translating it yields CASNQGGHSYNEQFF.

The V and J genes are TRBV6-6 and TRBJ2-5, with D tentatively TRBD1 (5 bases). Per germline, CDR1 MNHNY and CDR2 SVGAGI (reference sequence). The CDR3 spans 13 residues. The ends were cut back, 4 bases at V and 7 bases at J, with 13 bases in the middle. CDR3 in amino acids: CASSWGLDLTQYF. In DNA, the CDR3 is TGTGCCAGCAGTTGGGGCCTCGATTTGACCCAGTACTTC.

This clone was detected a few times. This chain connects TRBV6-5 to TRBJ1-2; D may be TRBD1 (6 bases). The CDR3 is 13 amino acids. Germline assignment: CDR1 MNHEY and CDR2 SVGAGI. Trimming removed 4 bases at V and 6 bases at J, with 12 bases between. The CDR3: CASSSTGIHGYTF. In DNA form, the CDR3 reads TGTGCCAGCAGTTCGACAGGCATCCATGGCTACACCTTC.

V usage is TRBV6-6 and J usage is TRBJ2-2, with 8 bases that match TRBD2. CDR3 length: 14 residues. Germline trimming cut 6 bases from V and 4 bases from J; bases unmatched to any gene: 4. Germline V gene data show CDR1 as MNHNY and CDR2 as SVGAGI (reference sequence). CDR3 loop: CASSRTSLTGELFF. For the CDR3, the DNA is TGTGCCAGCAGCCGGACTAGCCTCACCGGGGAGCTGTTTTTT.

The gene calls are TRBV11-1 and TRBJ2-1; 9 positions agree with TRBD2. The CDR3 sequence is 18 residues long. Looked up from germline, CDR1 is SGHAT and CDR2 is FQDESV (reference sequence). V shed 5 bases, J shed 9 bases, and the junction held 20 bases outside the gene matches. Here the CDR3 reads CASSKPKIAGVGSGEQFF. In DNA, the CDR3 is TGTGCCAGCAGCAAACCGAAAATAGCGGGAGTTGGTTCGGGTGAGCAGTTCTTC.

The chain links TRBV7-9 to TRBJ2-3; D possibly corresponds to TRBD1 (5 bases). V was clipped by 7 bases and J by 0 bases, with 20 bases between them. This CDR3 is 17 amino acids long. The germline CDR1 and CDR2 sequences are SEHNR and FQNEAQ (reference sequence). The CDR3 DNA is TGTGCCAGCACTTTAGGGGCCCAGATAGCTAGCACAGATACGCAGTATTTT. This sequence encodes CASTLGAQIASTDTQYF.

The CDR3: CAWSEQGYEQYF. CDR3 DNA: TGTGCCTGGAGTGAACAGGGCTACGAGCAGTACTTC. The gene calls are TRBV30 and TRBJ2-7; weak D call: TRBD1 (6 bases). CDR3 size: 12 residues. V lost 1 base to trimming and J lost 3 bases, with 7 bases between them. CDR1 and CDR2 from the germline V gene are GTSNPN and SVGIG (reference sequence).

The J gene is TRBJ2-7, the V gene TRBV7-3; 8 nucleotides match TRBD1. CDR3 size: 14 residues. The germline CDR1 and CDR2 sequences are SGHTA and FQGTGA. The trim removed 5 bases at V and 3 bases at J, leaving 6 bases unmatched. The CDR3 protein is CASSPPGQVYEQYF. The CDR3 nucleotides read TGTGCCAGCAGCCCACCGGGACAGGTCTACGAGCAGTACTTC.

This clone appeared once. This CDR3 reads CASSFPLAGVDNEQFF. CDR3 nucleotides: TGTGCCAGCAGCTTCCCTCTAGCGGGAGTCGATAATGAGCAGTTCTTC. The chain joins TRBV5-6 to TRBJ2-1, with 10 bases aligning to TRBD2. CDR3 size: 16 residues. Germline CDR1 is SGHDT and CDR2 is YYEEEE. V shed 2 bases, J shed 7 bases, and the junction held 9 bases outside the gene matches.

The rearrangement links TRBV18 to TRBJ1-1; unclear D gene. Trimming removed 2 bases from V and 4 bases from J, with 14 bases in between. Germline V gene data show CDR1 as KGHSH and CDR2 as LQKENI. This CDR3 region has 15 residues. The CDR3 bases are TGTGCCAGCTCACCATTGCTTACGAGTCCCACTGAAGCTTTCTTT. Encoded protein: CASSPLLTSPTEAFF.

The rearrangement links TRBV12-5 to TRBJ2-6, with D unclear. The CDR3 spans 16 residues. The ends were cut back, 0 bases at V and 1 base at J, with 7 bases in the middle. Germline-derived CDR1 and CDR2 are LGHNT and FRNRAP. CDR3 DNA: TGTGCTAGTGGTTTGGTAGCCGGATCTGGGGCCAACGTCCTGACTTTC. Translated, it gives CASGLVAGSGANVLTF. Using reference TRBV12-5 and TRBJ2-6 for the parts outside the CDR3, the full variable domain is DARVTQTPRHKVTEMGQEVTMRCQPILGHNTVFWYRQTMMQGLELLAYFRNRAPLDDSGMPKDRFSAEMPDATLATLKIQPSEPRDSAVYFCASGLVAGSGANVLTFGAGSRLTVL.

This clone was counted once. J is TRBJ1-1 and V is TRBV30; weak D call: TRBD1 (6 bases). The germline V gene encodes CDR1 GTSNPN and CDR2 SVGIG (reference sequence). The CDR3 sequence is 13 residues long. V dropped 3 bases and J dropped 3 bases, with 11 bases sitting between them. CDR3 DNA sequence: TGTGCCTGGAGCGGGGGGGCGGACACTGAAGCTTTCTTT. Translated, it gives CAWSGGADTEAFF.

The V gene is TRBV5-1, the J gene TRBJ1-1, with 7 positions matching TRBD1. V shed 4 bases and J 8 bases; nucleotides not matched to a gene: 11. This CDR3 is 14 amino acids long. CDR1 SGHRS and CDR2 YFSETQ come from the germline V gene. The CDR3 reads CASSGPTGSFEAFF. The CDR3 coding sequence is TGCGCCAGCAGCGGTCCGACAGGGTCATTCGAAGCTTTCTTT.

The chain uses TRBV27 and TRBJ2-7, with TRBD1 as a possible D gene (5 bases). Trimming left V 2 bases short and J 2 bases short, with 10 bases between. CDR3 length: 14 residues. Germline V gene data show CDR1 as MNHEY and CDR2 as SMNVEV (reference sequence). The CDR3 coding sequence is TGTGCCAGCAGTTTAGCAGGGTCCCCCTACGAGCAGTACTTC. Translating it yields CASSLAGSPYEQYF.

V gene TRBV11-3 combines with J gene TRBJ2-2; 7 nucleotides match TRBD2. Germline CDR1 and CDR2: SGHNT and YENEEA. There are 15 residues in the CDR3. Trimming took 1 base from V and 1 from J; bases not matched to a gene: 0. CDR3 nucleotides: TGTGCCAGCAGCTTAGCGGGGGGGAACACCGGGGAGCTGTTTTTT. Translation gives CASSLAGGNTGELFF.

The CDR3 bases are TGTGCCAGCACATCGACAGGGGCGTCCGACGAGGAGCAGTACTTC. Its protein product is CASTSTGASDEEQYF. This chain uses TRBV5-4 with TRBJ2-7; 8 bases agree with TRBD1. This CDR3 has 15 residues. V was clipped by 6 bases and J by 7 bases; unmatched bases: 15. CDR1 is SGHNT and CDR2 is YYREEE in the germline V gene (reference sequence).

This chain links TRBV18 with TRBJ1-4; D uncertain. The CDR3 contains 14 residues. The germline CDR1 and CDR2 sequences are KGHSH and LQKENI. Trimming pared 8 bases from V and 7 bases from J, leaving 17 bases between. The CDR3 loop is CASHGSVGSEKLFF. CDR3 coding DNA: TGTGCCAGCCATGGATCGGTAGGCAGTGAAAAACTGTTTTTT.